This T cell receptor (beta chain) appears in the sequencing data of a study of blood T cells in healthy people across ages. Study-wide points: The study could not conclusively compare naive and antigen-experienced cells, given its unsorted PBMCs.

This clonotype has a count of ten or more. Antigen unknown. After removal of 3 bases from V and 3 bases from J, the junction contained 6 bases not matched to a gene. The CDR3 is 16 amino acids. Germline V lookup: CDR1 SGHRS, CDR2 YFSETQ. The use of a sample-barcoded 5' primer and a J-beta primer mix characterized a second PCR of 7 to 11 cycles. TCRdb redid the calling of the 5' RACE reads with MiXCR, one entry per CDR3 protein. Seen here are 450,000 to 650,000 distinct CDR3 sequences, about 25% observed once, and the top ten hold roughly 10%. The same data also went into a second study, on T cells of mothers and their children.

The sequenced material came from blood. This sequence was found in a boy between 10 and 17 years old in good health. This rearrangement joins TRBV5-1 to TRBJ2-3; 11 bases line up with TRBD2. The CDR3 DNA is TGCGCCAGCAGCTCGGGACTAGCGGCAGTGACAGATACGCAGTATTTT. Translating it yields CASSSGLAAVTDTQYF.